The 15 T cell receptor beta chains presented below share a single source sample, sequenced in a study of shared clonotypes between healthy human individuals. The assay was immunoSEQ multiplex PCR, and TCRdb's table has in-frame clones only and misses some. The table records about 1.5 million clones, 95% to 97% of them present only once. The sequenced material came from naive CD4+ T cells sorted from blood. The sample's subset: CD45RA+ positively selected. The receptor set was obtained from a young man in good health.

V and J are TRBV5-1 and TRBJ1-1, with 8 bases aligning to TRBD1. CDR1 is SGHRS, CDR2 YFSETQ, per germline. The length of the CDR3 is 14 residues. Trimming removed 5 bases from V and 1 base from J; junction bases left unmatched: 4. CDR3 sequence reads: CASRKDRENTEAFF. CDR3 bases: TGCGCCAGCAGAAAGGACAGGGAGAACACTGAAGCTTTCTTT.

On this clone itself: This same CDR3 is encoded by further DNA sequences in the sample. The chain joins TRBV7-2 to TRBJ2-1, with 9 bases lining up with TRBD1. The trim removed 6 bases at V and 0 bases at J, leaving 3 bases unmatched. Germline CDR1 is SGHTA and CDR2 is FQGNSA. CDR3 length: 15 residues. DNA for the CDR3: TGTGCCAGCAGGGGACAGGGTAGCTCCTACAATGAGCAGTTCTTC. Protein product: CASRGQGSSYNEQFF.

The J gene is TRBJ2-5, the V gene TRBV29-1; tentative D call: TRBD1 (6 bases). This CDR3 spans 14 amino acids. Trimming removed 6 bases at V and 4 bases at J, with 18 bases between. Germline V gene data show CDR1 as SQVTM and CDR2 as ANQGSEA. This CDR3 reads CSVLGTRNTETQYF. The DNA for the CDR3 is TGCAGCGTCCTAGGGACAAGGAATACAGAGACCCAGTACTTC.

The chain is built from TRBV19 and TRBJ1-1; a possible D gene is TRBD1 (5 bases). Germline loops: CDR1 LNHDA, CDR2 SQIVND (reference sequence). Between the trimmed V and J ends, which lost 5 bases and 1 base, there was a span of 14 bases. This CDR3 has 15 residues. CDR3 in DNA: TGTGCCAGTAGTCCTCCGGGACGGGGGAACACTGAAGCTTTCTTT. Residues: CASSPPGRGNTEAFF.

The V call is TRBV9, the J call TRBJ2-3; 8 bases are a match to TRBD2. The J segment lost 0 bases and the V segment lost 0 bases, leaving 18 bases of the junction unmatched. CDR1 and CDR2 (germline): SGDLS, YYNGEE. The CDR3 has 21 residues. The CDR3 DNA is TGTGCCAGCAGCGTAGCATCAACCCCGGGACTAGTGGATACTAGCACAGATACGCAGTATTTT. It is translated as CASSVASTPGLVDTSTDTQYF.

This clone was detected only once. DNA for the CDR3: TGTGCCAGCAGCGTAGCAGCTTCTAACACCGGGGAGCTGTTTTTT. Translated, it gives CASSVAASNTGELFF. The chain carries TRBV9 and TRBJ2-2; D is unresolved. Germline V lookup: CDR1 SGDLS, CDR2 YYNGEE. V was cut by 0 bases and J by 2 bases, with 8 bases left in between. The CDR3 totals 15 residues.

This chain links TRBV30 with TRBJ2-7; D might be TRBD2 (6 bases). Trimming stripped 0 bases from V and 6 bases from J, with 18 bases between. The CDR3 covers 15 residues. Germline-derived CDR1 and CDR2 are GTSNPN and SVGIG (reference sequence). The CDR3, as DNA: TGTGCCTGGAGTGTAGTGGCGGGAAGGTGGTCCGAGCAGTACTTC. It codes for CAWSVVAGRWSEQYF.

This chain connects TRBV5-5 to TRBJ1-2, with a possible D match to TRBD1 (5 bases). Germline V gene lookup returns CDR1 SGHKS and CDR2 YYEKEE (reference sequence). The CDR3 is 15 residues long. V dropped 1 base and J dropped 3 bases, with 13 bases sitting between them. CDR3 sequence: CASSLHPRADYGYTF. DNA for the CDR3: TGTGCCAGCAGCTTGCATCCCAGGGCCGACTATGGCTACACCTTC. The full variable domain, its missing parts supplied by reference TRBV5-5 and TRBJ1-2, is DAGVTQSPTHLIKTRGQQVTLRCSPISGHKSVSWYQQVLGQGPQFIFQYYEKEERGRGNFPDRFSARQFPNYSSELNVNALLLGDSALYLCASSLHPRADYGYTFGSGTRLTVV.

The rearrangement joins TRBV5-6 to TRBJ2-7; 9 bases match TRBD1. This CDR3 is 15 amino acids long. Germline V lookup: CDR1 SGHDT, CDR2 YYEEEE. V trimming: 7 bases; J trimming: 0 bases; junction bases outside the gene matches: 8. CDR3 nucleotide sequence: TGTGCCAGCGCCGTCACGGGACAGGGCTCCTACGAGCAGTACTTC. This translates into CASAVTGQGSYEQYF.

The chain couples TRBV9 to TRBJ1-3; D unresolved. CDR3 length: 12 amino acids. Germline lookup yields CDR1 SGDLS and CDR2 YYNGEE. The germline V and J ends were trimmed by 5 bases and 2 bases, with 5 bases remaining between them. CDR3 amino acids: CASSPPGNTIYF. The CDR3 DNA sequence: TGTGCCAGCAGTCCGCCTGGAAACACCATATATTTT.

The CDR3 here is CASSEIRTPTYNEQFF. The CDR3 bases are TGTGCCAGCAGCGAAATACGGACACCGACCTACAATGAGCAGTTCTTC. This chain joins TRBV7-8 and TRBJ2-1, with a tentative D call TRBD1 (5 bases). The V gene lost 5 bases and the J gene lost 2 bases, with 16 bases spanning the gap. This CDR3 is 16 amino acids long. Germline assignment: CDR1 SGHVS and CDR2 FQNEAQ.

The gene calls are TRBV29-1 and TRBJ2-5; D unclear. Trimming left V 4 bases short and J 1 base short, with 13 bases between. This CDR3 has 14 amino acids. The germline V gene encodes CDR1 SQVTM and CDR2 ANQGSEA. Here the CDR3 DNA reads TGCAGCGTTGGTCTGAAGGTAATCCAAGAGACCCAGTACTTC. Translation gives CSVGLKVIQETQYF.

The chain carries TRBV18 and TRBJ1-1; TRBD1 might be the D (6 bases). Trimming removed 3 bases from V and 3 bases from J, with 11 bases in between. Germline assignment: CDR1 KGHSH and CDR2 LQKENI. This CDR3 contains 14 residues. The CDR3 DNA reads TGTGCCAGCTCACCGGCCAGGGGAGACACTGAAGCTTTCTTT. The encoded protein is CASSPARGDTEAFF.

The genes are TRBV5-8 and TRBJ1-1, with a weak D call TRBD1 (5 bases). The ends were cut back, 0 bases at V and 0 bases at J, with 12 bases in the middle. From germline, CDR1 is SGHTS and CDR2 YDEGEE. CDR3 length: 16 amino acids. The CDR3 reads CASSLVRVGVNTEAFF. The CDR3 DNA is TGTGCCAGCAGCTTGGTTCGGGTAGGGGTGAACACTGAAGCTTTCTTT.

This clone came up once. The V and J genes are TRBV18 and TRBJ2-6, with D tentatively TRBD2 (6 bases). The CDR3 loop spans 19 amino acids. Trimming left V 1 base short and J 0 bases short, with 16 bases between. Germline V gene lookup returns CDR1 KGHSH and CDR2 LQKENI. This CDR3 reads CASSPRPTRPASGANVLTF. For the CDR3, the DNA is TGTGCCAGCTCACCACGTCCGACTAGGCCTGCCTCTGGGGCCAACGTCCTGACTTTC.